Listed here are 28 T cell receptor beta chains from one sample, sequenced in a study of metastatic and nonmetastatic thyroid tumors. TCRdb reprocessed the PCR reads via MiXCR. The sample has tens of thousands of clones; 15% to 20% are singletons. Each patient came to thyroid surgery without any prior treatment (of any kind). The sequenced sample consisted of blood. The receptor source for this set is a female donor with papillary thyroid cancer or a benign thyroid nodule (not recorded which). Some clones in this sample may be carry-over from other donors' samples.

This clone appeared many times. Sequence at one end of the junction differs from germline and may be a read error. The chain employs TRBV7-7 and TRBJ2-2, with D perhaps TRBD1 (6 bases). Germline V gene sequence: CDR1 SSHAT, CDR2 FNYEAQ (reference sequence). This CDR3 has 16 residues. The CDR3 sequence is CASTPRAGAGTGELFF. CDR3 DNA: TGTGCTAGCACCCCCCGAGCAGGGGCCGGCACCGGGGAGCTGTTTTTT. Complete variable domain (other parts from reference TRBV7-7 and TRBJ2-2): GAGVSQSPRYKVTKRGQDVTLRCDPISSHATLYWYQQALGQGPEFLTYFNYEAQPDKSGLPSDRFSAERPEGSISTLTIQRTEQRDSAMYRCASTPRAGAGTGELFFGEGSRLTVL.

A remark on this clone: Given the absence of the conserved phenylalanine or tryptophan at the CDR3 end, a read error is likely. The DNA is omitted, as the CDR3 cannot be located on it reliably, and the CDR3 follows TCRdb's listing. The chain couples TRBV2 to TRBJ2-2; the table names TRBD1, a call not compared with the DNA. Germline V gene lookup returns CDR1 SNHLY and CDR2 FYNNEI. Counting both end residues, the CDR3 totals 10 amino acids. The CDR3 loop reads CASSPAPTTR.

The sample holds many counts of this clone. The rearrangement uses TRBV5-1 and TRBJ2-5; tentatively, D is TRBD1 or TRBD2 (5 bases each). CDR1 and CDR2 from the germline V gene are SGHRS and YFSETQ. CDR3 size: 16 residues. V lost 1 base to trimming and J lost 2 bases, with 15 bases between them. The CDR3 DNA follows: TGCGCCAGCAGCTTGAACCCCGGGACCAGACAAGAGACCCAGTACTTC. It translates to CASSLNPGTRQETQYF.

This clone was seen at least ten times. The chain recombines TRBV7-9 with TRBJ1-5; D gene unclear. This CDR3 region has 14 residues. From germline, CDR1 is SEHNR and CDR2 FQNEAQ (reference sequence). With 3 bases removed from V and 4 bases from J, the gap between germline ends came to 10 bases. CDR3 DNA sequence: TGTGCCAGCAGCTTTATGGGCTTAAATCAGCCCCAGCATTTT. It encodes CASSFMGLNQPQHF.

This clone was observed many times. Here the CDR3 DNA reads TGTGCCAGCAGCCCGTCAGGGTTTAACTACGAGCAGTACTTC. Amino acid sequence: CASSPSGFNYEQYF. This chain connects TRBV5-6 to TRBJ2-7, with a weak D call TRBD1 (5 bases). Trimming cost V 4 bases and J 3 bases, with 14 bases left between them. CDR1 is SGHDT, CDR2 YYEEEE, per germline. This CDR3 has 14 amino acids.

This clone was picked up many times. The J gene is TRBJ2-3, the V gene TRBV28; D is unclear. The CDR3 sequence is 17 residues long. The germline gives CDR1 MDHEN, CDR2 SYDVKM. Trimming removed 3 bases at V and 0 bases at J, with 16 bases between. The CDR3 sequence: CASSLADGLPSTDTQYF. DNA for the CDR3: TGTGCCAGCAGTTTGGCCGACGGGCTCCCTAGCACAGATACGCAGTATTTT. The whole variable domain, filled in from reference TRBV28 and TRBJ2-3, reads DVKVTQSSRYLVKRTGEKVFLECVQDMDHENMFWYRQDPGLGLRLIYFSYDVKMKEKGDIPEGYSVSREKKERFSLILESASTNQTSMYLCASSLADGLPSTDTQYFGPGTRLTVL.

This rearrangement joins TRBV6-2 or TRBV6-3 to TRBJ1-2, with a weak D call TRBD1 (6 bases). The V end lost 10 bases, the J end lost 8 bases, and 20 bases lay between the germline ends. The CDR3 is 13 residues long. CDR1 is MNHEY, CDR2 SVGEGT, per germline. The CDR3 reads CANIPDRLRGYTF. The CDR3 nucleotides are TGTGCCAACATCCCTGACAGGTTGAGGGGCTACACCTTC.

This clone was seen at least ten times. The rearrangement uses TRBV7-2 and TRBJ2-3; no definite D call. V lost 0 bases and J 6 bases, leaving 1 base between the germline ends. Germline loops: CDR1 SGHTA, CDR2 FQGNSA. The CDR3 consists of 11 residues. The CDR3 DNA reads as TGTGCCAGCAGCTTAGCCGATACGCAGTATTTT. Its protein is CASSLADTQYF. The variable domain in full, with the rest retrieved from reference TRBV7-2 and TRBJ2-3, is GAGVSQSPSNKVTEKGKDVELRCDPISGHTALYWYRQSLGQGLEFLIYFQGNSAPDKSGLPSDRFSAERTGGSVSTLTIQRTQQEDSAVYLCASSLADTQYFGPGTRLTVL.

Note on this clone: It may be a read error: a sequence one base away is much more abundant. V is TRBV14 and J is TRBJ2-3; the D is unclear. The germline gives CDR1 SGHDN, CDR2 FVKESK. The CDR3 runs to 15 residues. The CDR3 sequence is CAGSPLGKSRDTQYF. The DNA of the CDR3 is TGTGCCGGCAGCCCCCTGGGGAAATCCCGTGATACGCAGTATTTT.

This clone was detected ten times or more. The V gene is TRBV7-9, the J gene TRBJ1-1, with D perhaps TRBD1 (6 bases). Between the trimmed V and J ends, which lost 5 bases and 10 bases, there was a span of 11 bases. This CDR3 is 11 amino acids long. Germline assignment: CDR1 SEHNR and CDR2 FQNEAQ (reference sequence). The CDR3 sequence is CASSDEGGAFF. The CDR3 nucleotides are TGTGCCAGCAGCGACGAGGGGGGAGCTTTCTTT.

The chain carries TRBV5-1 and TRBJ1-1; D not certain. V was clipped by 0 bases and J by 4 bases, with 10 bases between them. In germline, CDR1 is SGHRS, CDR2 YFSETQ. CDR3 length: 14 amino acids. CDR3: CASSLEGFGTEAFF. The CDR3 coding sequence is TGCGCCAGCAGCTTGGAAGGGTTTGGCACTGAAGCTTTCTTT.

This clone occurred many times. J is TRBJ2-7 and V is TRBV7-2; 13 positions match TRBD2. This CDR3 spans 19 amino acids. The ends lost 5 bases at V and 0 bases at J; junction bases unmatched: 13. Germline CDR1 SGHTA, CDR2 FQGNSA. In DNA, the CDR3 is TGTGCCAGCAGCCCCGCCGGGACTAGCGGGAAAGAGGCCTCCTACGAGCAGTACTTC. This gives the protein CASSPAGTSGKEASYEQYF.

The J gene is TRBJ2-1, the V gene TRBV11-2; a possible D gene is TRBD2 (6 bases). Trimming took off 2 bases at V and 5 bases at J, with 13 bases between the two ends. The CDR3 consists of 15 residues. CDR1 is SGHAT, CDR2 FQNNGV, per germline. This CDR3 is CASSLPLASNNEQFF. The CDR3 nucleotides read TGTGCCAGCAGCTTACCTCTAGCGTCTAACAATGAGCAGTTCTTC.

The rearrangement links TRBV20-1 to TRBJ1-5; D remains ambiguous. V lost 3 bases, J lost 0 bases, and 6 bases lay in between. This CDR3 spans 13 amino acids. Per the germline V gene, CDR1 is DFQATT and CDR2 is SNEGSKA (reference sequence). CDR3 protein: CSARTYSNQPQHF. CDR3 coding DNA: TGCAGTGCTAGGACGTATAGCAATCAGCCCCAGCATTTT.

In its sample, this clone was seen many times. This sequence joins TRBV10-2 and TRBJ2-5; 14 bases are shared with TRBD2. This CDR3 has 16 residues. Germline CDR1 reads WSHSY; CDR2 reads SAAADI. V was clipped by 9 bases and J by 4 bases; unmatched bases: 10. The CDR3 DNA sequence: TGCGCCAGTAATGGACTAGCGGGAGGTAGGGGAGAGACCCAGTACTTC. Residues: CASNGLAGGRGETQYF.

This clone was seen repeatedly, ten times or more. The chain joins TRBV5-8 to TRBJ1-1, with 7 nucleotides matching TRBD1. Trimming at V came to 1 base and at J to 1 base, leaving 7 bases not matched to a gene. Germline assignment: CDR1 SGHTS and CDR2 YDEGEE. This CDR3 region has 16 residues. In DNA form, the CDR3 reads TGTGCCAGCAGCTTGAGGGGGCTAGTAGGGAACACTGAAGCTTTCTTT. Amino acid sequence: CASSLRGLVGNTEAFF. Variable domain in full (rest from reference TRBV5-8 and TRBJ1-1): EAGVTQSPTHLIKTRGQQATLRCSPISGHTSVYWYQQALGLGLQFLLWYDEGEERNRGNFPPRFSGRQFPNYSSELNVNALELEDSALYLCASSLRGLVGNTEAFFGQGTRLTVV.

This clone occurred many times. The genes are TRBV7-2 and TRBJ2-4, with 7 bases identical to TRBD2. The CDR3 contains 17 residues. With V trimmed by 0 bases and J by 3 bases, 8 bases remained unmatched. Per germline, CDR1 SGHTA and CDR2 FQGNSA. In DNA form, the CDR3 reads TGTGCCAGCAGCTTAGCGTCTGGGGGGGGGAACAAAAACATTCAGTACTTC. This codes for CASSLASGGGNKNIQYF. Full variable domain (rest looked up from reference TRBV7-2 and TRBJ2-4): GAGVSQSPSNKVTEKGKDVELRCDPISGHTALYWYRQSLGQGLEFLIYFQGNSAPDKSGLPSDRFSAERTGGSVSTLTIQRTQQEDSAVYLCASSLASGGGNKNIQYFGAGTRLSVL.

The rearrangement joins TRBV6-2 or TRBV6-3 to TRBJ1-6; D gene ambiguous. Germline CDR1 MNHEY, CDR2 SVGEGT. This CDR3 contains 16 residues. V lost 0 bases, J lost 7 bases, and 13 bases lay in between. The DNA for the CDR3 is TGTGCCAGCAGTTACTCGCAGTCCCTTGGGAATTCACCCCTCCACTTT. As protein: CASSYSQSLGNSPLHF.

This clone was recorded many times. V gene TRBV20-1 combines with J gene TRBJ1-6; 10 bases match TRBD1. After removal of 4 bases from V and 0 bases from J, the junction contained 3 bases not matched to a gene. The length of the CDR3 is 16 residues. The germline CDR1 and CDR2 sequences are DFQATT and SNEGSKA (reference sequence). CDR3 sequence reads: CSATTGGASYNSPLHF. In DNA, the CDR3 is TGCAGTGCTACGACAGGGGGCGCCTCCTATAATTCACCCCTCCACTTT.

This clone showed up just once. CDR3 amino acids: CASSSGTGKSLLHF. CDR3 sequence (DNA): TGTGCCAGCAGTTCCGGGACGGGGAAGTCTCTCCTCCACTTT. This chain uses TRBV7-3 with TRBJ1-6; a weak D match, TRBD1 (5 bases). Between the trimmed V and J ends, which lost 6 bases and 15 bases, there was a span of 21 bases. Germline V gene sequence: CDR1 SGHTA, CDR2 FQGTGA. The length of the CDR3 is 14 residues.

At least ten counts were recorded for this clone. The chain has TRBV5-1 and TRBJ2-5, with D hard to call. The V end was cut by 4 bases, the J end by 2 bases, with 12 bases between. Germline loops: CDR1 SGHRS, CDR2 YFSETQ. The CDR3 sequence is 14 residues long. Here the CDR3 reads CASSAGSTQETQYF. For the CDR3, the DNA is TGCGCCAGCAGCGCCGGCAGCACGCAAGAGACCCAGTACTTC.

The table lists this clone with many counts. The rearrangement joins TRBV10-2 to TRBJ1-1, with D hard to call. The CDR3 runs to 13 residues. The V end was cut by 4 bases, the J end by 0 bases, with 6 bases between. Germline V CDR1 and CDR2: WSHSY, SAAADI. The CDR3 reads CASSVFMNTEAFF. CDR3 nucleotides: TGCGCCAGCAGTGTGTTTATGAACACTGAAGCTTTCTTT.

This clone occurred many times. The V call is TRBV7-3, the J call TRBJ2-1, with unresolved D. The germline V gene has CDR1 SGHTA and CDR2 FQGTGA. This CDR3 region has 13 residues. V lost 5 bases to trimming and J lost 5 bases, with 10 bases between them. The DNA of the CDR3 is TGTGCCAGCAGCCCTCCCAGCGACAATGAGCAGTTCTTC. Amino acids: CASSPPSDNEQFF.

This clone was recorded many times. A read error may explain this, as a much larger clone is one base away. The rearrangement joins TRBV12-5 to TRBJ2-7, with 8 bases lining up with TRBD1. The junction had 6 bases not matched to a gene; V was cut back by 0 bases and J by 2 bases. Germline V gene data show CDR1 as LGHNT and CDR2 as FRNRAP. CDR3 length equals 16 residues. For the CDR3, the DNA is TGTGCTAGTGGTTTGGTACAGGGACAGGCTACCTACGAGCAGTACTTC. This translates into CASGLVQGQATYEQYF. The entire variable domain, with the rest obtained from reference TRBV12-5 and TRBJ2-7, is as follows: DARVTQTPRHKVTEMGQEVTMRCQPILGHNTVFWYRQTMMQGLELLAYFRNRAPLDDSGMPKDRFSAEMPDATLATLKIQPSEPRDSAVYFCASGLVQGQATYEQYFGPGTRLTVT.

This clone came up many times. The chain carries TRBV28 and TRBJ1-4; D not resolved. CDR1 MDHEN and CDR2 SYDVKM come from the germline V gene. This CDR3 is built from 15 residues. V was shortened by 1 base and J by 0 bases, with 6 bases between the two germline ends. The CDR3 here is CASSLSGSTNEKLFF. The CDR3 nucleotides read TGTGCCAGCAGTTTATCTGGTTCAACTAATGAAAAACTGTTTTTT.

Relative to its sample, this clone is medium-sized (0.01 to 0.1%). The chain combines TRBV6-1 with TRBJ1-6; possibly TRBD1 for D (6 bases). V was trimmed by 5 bases and J by 7 bases, leaving 12 bases between them. The CDR3 runs to 14 residues. The V gene's germline CDR1 is MNHNS and CDR2 SASEGT. CDR3 sequence reads: CASSLGQRNSPLHF. The CDR3 nucleotides read TGTGCCAGCAGTCTGGGACAAAGGAATTCACCCCTCCACTTT.

This clone was found many times. V usage is TRBV5-6 and J usage is TRBJ2-6; D not resolved. With 0 bases removed from V and 1 base from J, the gap between germline ends came to 2 bases. Germline assignment: CDR1 SGHDT and CDR2 YYEEEE. The CDR3 covers 14 residues. The DNA for the CDR3 is TGTGCCAGCAGCTTGGGGTCTGGGGCCAACGTCCTGACTTTC. Its protein is CASSLGSGANVLTF.

This clone has a count of ten or more. The V and J genes are TRBV9 and TRBJ1-1, with TRBD1 matching over 8 bases. CDR3 length: 15 residues. With V trimmed by 4 bases and J by 4 bases, 9 bases remained unmatched. CDR1 is SGDLS, CDR2 YYNGEE, per germline. For the CDR3, the DNA is TGTGCCAGCAGCCCCAGGACAGGGTTGATCACTGAAGCTTTCTTT. Translating gives CASSPRTGLITEAFF. Together with reference TRBV9 and TRBJ1-1, the CDR3 gives the full variable domain: DSGVTQTPKHLITATGQRVTLRCSPRSGDLSVYWYQQSLDQGLQFLIQYYNGEERAKGNILERFSAQQFPDLHSELNLSSLELGDSALYFCASSPRTGLITEAFFGQGTRLTVV.